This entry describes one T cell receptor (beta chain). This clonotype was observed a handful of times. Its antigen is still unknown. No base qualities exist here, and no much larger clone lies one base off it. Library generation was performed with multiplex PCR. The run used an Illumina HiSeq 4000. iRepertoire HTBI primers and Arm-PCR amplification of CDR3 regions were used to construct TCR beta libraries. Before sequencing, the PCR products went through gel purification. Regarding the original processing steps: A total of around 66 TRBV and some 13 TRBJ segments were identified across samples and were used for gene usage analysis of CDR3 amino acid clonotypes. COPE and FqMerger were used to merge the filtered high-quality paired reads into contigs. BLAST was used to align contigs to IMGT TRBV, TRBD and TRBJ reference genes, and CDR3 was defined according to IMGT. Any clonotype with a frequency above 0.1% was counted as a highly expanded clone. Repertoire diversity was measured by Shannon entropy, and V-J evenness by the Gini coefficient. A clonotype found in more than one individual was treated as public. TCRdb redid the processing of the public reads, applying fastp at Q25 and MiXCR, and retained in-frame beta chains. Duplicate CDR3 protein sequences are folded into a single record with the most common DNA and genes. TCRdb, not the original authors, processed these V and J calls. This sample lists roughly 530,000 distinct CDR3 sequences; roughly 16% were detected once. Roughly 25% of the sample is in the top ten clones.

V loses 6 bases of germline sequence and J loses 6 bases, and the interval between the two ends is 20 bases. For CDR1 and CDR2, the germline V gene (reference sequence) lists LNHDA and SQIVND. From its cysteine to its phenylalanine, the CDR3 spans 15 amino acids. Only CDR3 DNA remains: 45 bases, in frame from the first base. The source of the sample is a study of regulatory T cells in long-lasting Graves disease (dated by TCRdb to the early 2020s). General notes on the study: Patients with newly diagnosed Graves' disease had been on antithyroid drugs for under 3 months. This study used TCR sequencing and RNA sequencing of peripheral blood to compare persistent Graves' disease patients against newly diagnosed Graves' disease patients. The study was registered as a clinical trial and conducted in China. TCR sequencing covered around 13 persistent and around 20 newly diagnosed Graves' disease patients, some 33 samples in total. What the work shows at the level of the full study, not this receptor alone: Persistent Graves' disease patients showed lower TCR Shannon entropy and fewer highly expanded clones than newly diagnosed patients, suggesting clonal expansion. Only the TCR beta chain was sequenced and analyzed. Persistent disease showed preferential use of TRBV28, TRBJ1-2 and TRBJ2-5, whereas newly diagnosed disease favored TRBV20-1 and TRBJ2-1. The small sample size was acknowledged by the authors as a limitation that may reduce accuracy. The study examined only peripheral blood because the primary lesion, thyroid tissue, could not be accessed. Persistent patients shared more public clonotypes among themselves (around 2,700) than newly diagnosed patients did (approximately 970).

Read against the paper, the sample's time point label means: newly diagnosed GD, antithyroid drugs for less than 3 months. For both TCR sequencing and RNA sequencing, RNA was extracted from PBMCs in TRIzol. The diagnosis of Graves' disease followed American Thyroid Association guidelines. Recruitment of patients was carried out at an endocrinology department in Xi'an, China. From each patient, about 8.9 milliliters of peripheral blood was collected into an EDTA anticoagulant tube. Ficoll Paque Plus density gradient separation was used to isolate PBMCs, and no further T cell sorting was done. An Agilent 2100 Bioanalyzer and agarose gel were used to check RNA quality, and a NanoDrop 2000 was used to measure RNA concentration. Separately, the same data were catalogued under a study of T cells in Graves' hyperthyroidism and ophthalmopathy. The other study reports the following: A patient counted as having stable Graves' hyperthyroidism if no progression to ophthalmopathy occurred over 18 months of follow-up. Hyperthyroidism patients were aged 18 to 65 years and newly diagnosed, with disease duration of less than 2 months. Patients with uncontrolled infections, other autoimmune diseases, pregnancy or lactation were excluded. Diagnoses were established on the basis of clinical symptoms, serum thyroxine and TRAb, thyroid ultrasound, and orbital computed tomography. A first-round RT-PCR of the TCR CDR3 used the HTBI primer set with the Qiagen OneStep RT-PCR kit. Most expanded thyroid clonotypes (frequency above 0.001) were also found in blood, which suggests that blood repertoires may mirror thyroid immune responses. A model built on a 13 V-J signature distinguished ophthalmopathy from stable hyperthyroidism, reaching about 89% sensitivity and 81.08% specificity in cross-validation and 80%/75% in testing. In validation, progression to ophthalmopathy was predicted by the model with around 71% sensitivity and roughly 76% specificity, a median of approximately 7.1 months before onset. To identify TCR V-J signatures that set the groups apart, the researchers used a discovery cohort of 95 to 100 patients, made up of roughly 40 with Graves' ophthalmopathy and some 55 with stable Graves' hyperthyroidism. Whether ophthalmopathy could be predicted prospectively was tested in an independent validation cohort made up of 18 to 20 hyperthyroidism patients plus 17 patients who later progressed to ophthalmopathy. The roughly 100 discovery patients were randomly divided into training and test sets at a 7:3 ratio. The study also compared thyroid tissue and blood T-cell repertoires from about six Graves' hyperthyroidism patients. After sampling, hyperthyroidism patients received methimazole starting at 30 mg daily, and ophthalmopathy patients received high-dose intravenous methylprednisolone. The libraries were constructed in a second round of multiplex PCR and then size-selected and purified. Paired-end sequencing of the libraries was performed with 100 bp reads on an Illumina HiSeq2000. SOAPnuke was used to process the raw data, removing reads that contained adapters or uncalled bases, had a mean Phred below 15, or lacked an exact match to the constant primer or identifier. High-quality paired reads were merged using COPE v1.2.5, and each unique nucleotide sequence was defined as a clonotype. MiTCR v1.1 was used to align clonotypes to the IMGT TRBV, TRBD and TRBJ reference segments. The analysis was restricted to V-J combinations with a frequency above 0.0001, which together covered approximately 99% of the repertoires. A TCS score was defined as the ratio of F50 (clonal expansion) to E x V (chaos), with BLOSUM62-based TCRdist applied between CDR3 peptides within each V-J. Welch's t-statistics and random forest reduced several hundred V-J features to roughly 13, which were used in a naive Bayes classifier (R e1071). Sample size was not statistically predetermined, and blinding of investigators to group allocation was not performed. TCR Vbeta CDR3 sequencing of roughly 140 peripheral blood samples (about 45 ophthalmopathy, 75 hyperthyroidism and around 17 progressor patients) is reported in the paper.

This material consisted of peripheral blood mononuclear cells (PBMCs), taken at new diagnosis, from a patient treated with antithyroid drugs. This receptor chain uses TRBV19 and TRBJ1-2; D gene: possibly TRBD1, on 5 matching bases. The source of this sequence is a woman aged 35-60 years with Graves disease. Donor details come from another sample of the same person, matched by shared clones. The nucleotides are TGTGCCAGTAGCTTCGGGGGACGGCAGTCTGATGGCTACACCTTC. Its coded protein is CASSFGGRQSDGYTF.